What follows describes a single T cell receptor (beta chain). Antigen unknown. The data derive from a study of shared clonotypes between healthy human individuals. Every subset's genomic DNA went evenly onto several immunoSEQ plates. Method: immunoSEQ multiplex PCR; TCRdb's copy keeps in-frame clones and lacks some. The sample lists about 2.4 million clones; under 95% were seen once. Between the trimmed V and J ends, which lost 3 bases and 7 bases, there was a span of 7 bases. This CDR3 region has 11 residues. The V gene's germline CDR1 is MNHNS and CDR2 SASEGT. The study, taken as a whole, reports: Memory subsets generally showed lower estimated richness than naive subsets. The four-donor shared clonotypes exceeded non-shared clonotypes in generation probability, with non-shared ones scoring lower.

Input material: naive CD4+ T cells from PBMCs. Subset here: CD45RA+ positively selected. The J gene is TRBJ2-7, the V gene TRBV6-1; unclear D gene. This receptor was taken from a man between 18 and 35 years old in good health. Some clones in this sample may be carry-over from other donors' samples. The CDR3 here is CASSDVGEQYF. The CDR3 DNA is TGTGCCAGCAGTGACGTTGGGGAGCAGTACTTC.